These 8 T cell receptor beta chains share one sample of origin, sequenced in a study of blood T cell repertoires in COVID-19. Libraries were prepared by immunoSEQ multiplex PCR; TCRdb keeps only in-frame clonotypes and omits some of them. The sample includes about 120,000 clones, 75% to 85% of them seen just once. Input material: peripheral blood. The source is a man in his forties or fifties with active or convalescent COVID-19.

CDR3 sequence: CASSLGGGVDEQFF. Here the CDR3 DNA reads TGTGCCAGCAGTCTCGGGGGAGGGGTCGATGAGCAGTTCTTC. The chain employs TRBV6-5 and TRBJ2-1, with 7 nucleotides matching TRBD2. V gave up 5 bases and J gave up 8 bases; unmatched junction bases: 9. Per the germline V gene, CDR1 is MNHEY and CDR2 is SVGAGI. CDR3 size: 14 residues.

The gene calls are TRBV6-2 or TRBV6-3 and TRBJ2-7, with 7 bases that match TRBD1. Germline V gene data show CDR1 as MNHEY and CDR2 as SVGEGT. The CDR3 is 14 residues long. Trimming took 5 bases from V and 4 from J; bases not matched to a gene: 8. The CDR3 loop is CASSDPGQIYEQYF. The CDR3 DNA reads as TGTGCCAGCAGTGATCCGGGACAGATATACGAGCAGTACTTC.

The chain joins TRBV10-3 to TRBJ2-4; 8 nucleotides align to TRBD2. Per germline, CDR1 ENHRY and CDR2 SYGVKD. The CDR3 spans 15 residues. Trimming at V came to 0 bases and at J to 6 bases, leaving 4 bases not matched to a gene. DNA for the CDR3: TGTGCCATCAGTGAGTCCGGCGCGGGAGGAAACATTCAGTACTTC. It is translated as CAISESGAGGNIQYF.

The rearrangement links TRBV18 to TRBJ2-7, with D possibly being TRBD1 (6 bases). CDR3 length equals 13 residues. Germline V lookup: CDR1 KGHSH, CDR2 LQKENI. The ends were cut back, 4 bases at V and 3 bases at J, with 10 bases in the middle. CDR3 region: CASSRTAFYEQYF. The CDR3 DNA reads as TGTGCCAGCTCACGGACAGCCTTCTACGAGCAGTACTTC.

The chain has TRBV24-1 and TRBJ2-7; 12 bases are shared with TRBD2. J was trimmed by 2 bases and V by 3 bases; bases with no gene match: 7. Germline values: CDR1 KGHDR, CDR2 SFDVKD. The CDR3 loop spans 17 amino acids. This CDR3 is CATSDSPGLAGTYEQYF. The CDR3 coding sequence is TGTGCCACCAGTGATAGTCCGGGACTAGCGGGTACCTACGAGCAGTACTTC.

The chain has TRBV5-4 and TRBJ2-7; 10 bases are a match to TRBD2. Looked up from germline, CDR1 is SGHNT and CDR2 is YYREEE (reference sequence). This CDR3 spans 15 amino acids. The V and J ends lost 0 bases and 2 bases, in that order; junction bases with no gene match: 2. CDR3 region: CASSLGTSGPYEQYF. CDR3 nucleotide sequence: TGTGCCAGCAGCTTGGGGACTAGCGGCCCCTACGAGCAGTACTTC. Drawing the rest from reference TRBV5-4 and TRBJ2-7, the complete variable domain is ETGVTQSPTHLIKTRGQQVTLRCSSQSGHNTVSWYQQALGQGPQFIFQYYREEENGRGNFPPRFSGLQFPNYSSELNVNALELDDSALYLCASSLGTSGPYEQYFGPGTRLTVT.

This clone was observed a handful of times. This chain links TRBV9 with TRBJ1-2, with a weak D call TRBD1 (5 bases). Per the germline V gene, CDR1 is SGDLS and CDR2 is YYNGEE. The CDR3 totals 15 residues. V gave up 4 bases and J gave up 7 bases, with 20 bases separating them. The CDR3 spells CASSPPGGLGGGYTF. The CDR3, as DNA: TGTGCCAGCAGCCCGCCGGGGGGATTGGGTGGTGGCTACACCTTC.

This chain uses TRBV5-1 with TRBJ1-6; D ambiguous. The CDR3 is made up of 13 amino acids. V was trimmed by 7 bases and J by 10 bases, leaving 15 bases between them. The germline gives CDR1 SGHRS, CDR2 YFSETQ. CDR3 sequence (DNA): TGCGCCAGCGGGCAACGGGAAGACTCACCCCTCCACTTT. Encoded protein: CASGQREDSPLHF.